Listed below are T cell receptor beta chains from one sample, sequenced in a study of T cells in Graves' hyperthyroidism and ophthalmopathy. MiXCR was run by TCRdb on the multiplex PCR reads, yielding one entry per CDR3 protein. The data hold 550,000 to 600,000 distinct CDR3 sequences, with more than 13% observed a single time. Input material: blood. Receptors originate from a woman under 30 with Graves' ophthalmopathy. Each CDR3 is given with its conserved first and last residue. A D gene is named only where the DNA matches it firmly. For some rows the clone size is stated as once, few or many, or as a class when expanded; others skip it.

V gene: TRBV4-1; J gene: TRBJ2-7; clone size: few; CDR3 length: 16; D gene: -; CDR3 DNA: TGCGCCAGCAGCCAACAGGAGGGAATAAGTAGGTACGAGCAGTACTTC; CDR3 protein: CASSQQEGISRYEQYF
V gene: TRBV4-1; J gene: TRBJ2-7; clone size: few; CDR3 length: 15; D gene: -; CDR3 DNA: TGCGCCAGCAGCCAAGTCAGCGGGTCTCCCTACGAGCAGTACTTC; CDR3 protein: CASSQVSGSPYEQYF
V gene: TRBV14; J gene: TRBJ1-2; clone size: few; CDR3 length: 13; D gene: -; CDR3 DNA: TGTGCCAGCAGCCCACAGGAGAACTATGGCTACACCTTC; CDR3 protein: CASSPQENYGYTF
V gene: TRBV28; J gene: TRBJ2-3; clone size: many; CDR3 length: 14; D gene: -; CDR3 DNA: TGTGCCAGCAGTGTTACTAGTAGCACAGATACGCAGTATTTT; CDR3 protein: CASSVTSSTDTQYF
V gene: TRBV7-9; J gene: TRBJ2-3; clone size: -; CDR3 length: 16; D gene: -; CDR3 DNA: TGTGCCAGCAGCTTTGAGGGGTCCCCTAGCACAGATACGCAGTATTTT; CDR3 protein: CASSFEGSPSTDTQYF
V gene: TRBV7-2; J gene: TRBJ2-7; clone size: few; CDR3 length: 17; D gene: TRBD2; CDR3 DNA: TGTGCCAGCAGCTTTCTAATCACTAGCGGGAGATCTTACGAGCAGTACTTC; CDR3 protein: CASSFLITSGRSYEQYF
V gene: TRBV12-3/TRBV12-4; J gene: TRBJ1-2; clone size: -; CDR3 length: 17; D gene: -; CDR3 DNA: TGTGCCAGCAGTCCCTGGGTTAATCGGGGAGACGACTATGGCTACACCTTC; CDR3 protein: CASSPWVNRGDDYGYTF
V gene: TRBV7-9; J gene: TRBJ1-2; clone size: -; CDR3 length: 13; D gene: -; CDR3 DNA: TGTGCCAGCAGCCCGGACATACTCTATGGCTACACCTTC; CDR3 protein: CASSPDILYGYTF
V gene: TRBV5-1; J gene: TRBJ1-3; clone size: many; CDR3 length: 15; D gene: -; CDR3 DNA: TGCGCCAGCAGCGCAGGTGACTACTCTGGAAACACCATATATTTT; CDR3 protein: CASSAGDYSGNTIYF
V gene: TRBV2; J gene: TRBJ1-1; clone size: many; CDR3 length: 16; D gene: -; CDR3 DNA: TGTGCCAGCAGTGAAGCCCTAGGGGCTGGGAACACTGAAGCTTTCTTT; CDR3 protein: CASSEALGAGNTEAFF
V gene: TRBV6-1; J gene: TRBJ1-1; clone size: many; CDR3 length: 14; D gene: TRBD1; CDR3 DNA: TGTGCCAGCAGTCCCGGGACAGGATTCACTGAAGCTTTCTTT; CDR3 protein: CASSPGTGFTEAFF
V gene: TRBV11-2; J gene: TRBJ2-2; clone size: many; CDR3 length: 16; D gene: -; CDR3 DNA: TGTGCCAGCAGCTTATTCGGCAGTTCGAACACCGGGGAGCTGTTTTTT; CDR3 protein: CASSLFGSSNTGELFF
V gene: TRBV29-1; J gene: TRBJ1-2; clone size: -; CDR3 length: 15; D gene: -; CDR3 DNA: TGCAGCGTTGAAGATCGGAGACAGGCCAACTATGGCTACACCTTC; CDR3 protein: CSVEDRRQANYGYTF
V gene: TRBV20-1; J gene: TRBJ2-7; clone size: few; CDR3 length: 16; D gene: TRBD2; CDR3 DNA: TGCAGTGCTAGAGATGAGGTAGCGGGAGGAAGAGGAGAGCAGTACTTC; CDR3 protein: CSARDEVAGGRGEQYF